This T cell receptor (beta chain) comes out of a study of blood T cells in healthy people across ages. Study-wide results and caveats: Diversity estimates drawn from one million T cells were deemed underestimates. Long-lived donors had more naive CD4+ cells and higher diversity than aged donors. What prevented conclusive comparison of naive and antigen-experienced cells was that PBMCs were unsorted. With age, beta diversity per million T cells declined roughly linearly, significantly by 30 to 40.

CDR3 length: 15 residues. Germline V gene sequence: CDR1 MGHDK, CDR2 SYGVNS. Trimming shortened V by 0 bases and J by 8 bases, and 16 bases separated the two germline ends. With a J-beta primer mix and a sample-barcoded 5' primer, a second PCR ran 7 to 11 cycles. From the 5' RACE reads, TCRdb called clonotypes with MiXCR, one entry per CDR3 protein. The data show roughly 1.5 million distinct CDR3 sequences, 35% to 45% seen once. The sample holds one count of this clonotype. Its antigen is still unknown. Sequencing used blood. The chain uses TRBV25-1 and TRBJ1-1; no definite D call. This clonotype originated in a woman between 18 and 30 years old in good health. Here the CDR3 DNA reads TGTGCCAGCAGTGAATATCGGGAGCCGGACCTGGAAGCTTTCTTT. Its protein product is CASSEYREPDLEAFF.